This is a list of T cell receptor beta chains from one sample in a study of blood T cell repertoires in COVID-19. TCRdb's copy holds only in-frame clones and misses some; the assay was immunoSEQ multiplex PCR. The sample has about 120,000 clones; around 89% are singletons. Source material: peripheral blood. These receptors all come from a man in his 60s with COVID-19, enrolled during active disease. The CDR3 runs from the conserved cysteine through the conserved F or W. A D gene is named only where the DNA matches it firmly. Some rows mark clone size as missing; the rest say once, few, many or name a class of expanded clone.

J | V | size | D | DNA | CDR3
TRBJ2-5 | TRBV9 | NA | TRBD1 | TGTGCCAGCAGCCCCCGACAGGGATCGTACCAAGAGACCCAGTACTTC | CASSPRQGSYQETQYF
TRBJ1-2 | TRBV7-9 | NA | NA | TGTGCCAGCAGCCGAATTGGTTTGGGCCATAACTATGGCTACACCTTC | CASSRIGLGHNYGYTF
TRBJ2-1 | TRBV6-5 | NA | NA | TGTGCCAGCAGTCAGGCCTCCAATGAGCAGTTCTTC | CASSQASNEQFF
TRBJ1-4 | TRBV6-5 | few | NA | TGTGCCAGCAGTTACGGGGCACGGTCGGAAGAAAAACTGTTTTTT | CASSYGARSEEKLFF
TRBJ2-7 | TRBV27 | once | TRBD1 | TGTGCCAGCAGTCGGGGACAGGGAGCTTTGGTGTACGAGCAGTACTTC | CASSRGQGALVYEQYF
TRBJ2-5 | TRBV19 | NA | TRBD2 | TGTGCCAGTAGTATAGGGGGACTAGCCGCGACCCAGTACTTC | CASSIGGLAATQYF
TRBJ1-1 | TRBV27 | NA | NA | TGTGCCAGCAGCTTCAGGGGGAACACTGAAGCTTTCTTT | CASSFRGNTEAFF
TRBJ2-5 | TRBV18 | once | NA | TGTGCCAGCTCATATGGGGCGAAGGGGGAGACCCAGTACTTC | CASSYGAKGETQYF
TRBJ2-5 | TRBV9 | NA | TRBD2 | TGTGCCAGCAGCGTAGTTCCGGGAGGAGGAGAGACCCAGTACTTC | CASSVVPGGGETQYF
TRBJ2-1 | TRBV9 | NA | NA | TGTGCCAGCAGCGTAGATCAGGGGCCTACTTACAATGAGCAGTTCTTC | CASSVDQGPTYNEQFF
TRBJ1-2 | TRBV2 | NA | TRBD1 | TGTGCCAGCACCCCCAGGGGGAACGGAGCATATGGCTACACCTTC | CASTPRGNGAYGYTF
TRBJ1-2 | TRBV12-3/TRBV12-4 | NA | TRBD1 | TGTGCCAGCACCCGGACAGGGCCGTATGGCTACACCTTC | CASTRTGPYGYTF
TRBJ1-2 | TRBV2 | NA | NA | TGTGCCAGCAGTGAAGCCCTCGTTGACATCTATGGCTACACCTTC | CASSEALVDIYGYTF
TRBJ1-4 | TRBV6-1 | NA | NA | TGTGCCAGCAGTGAACGACGCCGTATACAGGGACCTCTTAATGAAAAACTGTTTTTT | CASSERRRIQGPLNEKLFF
TRBJ2-4 | TRBV4-2 | NA | TRBD1 | TGTGCCAGCAGCCCACATGTCGAAGGGACAGGGATTGGGGCCAAAAACATTCAGTACTTC | CASSPHVEGTGIGAKNIQYF
TRBJ2-2 | TRBV10-1 | NA | TRBD2 | TGCGCCAGCAGTGGCCCGGGACTAGCGGGGGGTACCGGGGAGCTGTTTTTT | CASSGPGLAGGTGELFF
TRBJ2-2 | TRBV7-3 | once | TRBD1 | TGTGCCAGCCAACAGGGGGTCGGCGGGAAGCTGTTTTTT | CASQQGVGGKLFF
TRBJ1-1 | TRBV5-6 | NA | NA | TGTGCCAGCAGCCTTGGGGGGTTGAACACTGAAGCTTTCTTT | CASSLGGLNTEAFF
TRBJ1-1 | TRBV19 | NA | NA | TGTGCCAGTAGTATACAGCTCGGGTCCGTGAACACTGAAGCTTTCTTT | CASSIQLGSVNTEAFF
TRBJ1-4 | TRBV30 | NA | NA | TGTGCCTGGAGGGGGGGGGCGGATGAAAAACTGTTTTTT | CAWRGGADEKLFF
TRBJ1-1 | TRBV27 | NA | NA | TGTGCCAGCAGTCCCTACTTGAACACTGAAGCTTTCTTT | CASSPYLNTEAFF
TRBJ1-5 | TRBV29-1 | once | TRBD1 | TGCAGCGTTGGGACAGGTCATAGCAATCAGCCCCAGCATTTT | CSVGTGHSNQPQHF
TRBJ2-1 | TRBV28 | NA | TRBD2 | TGTGCCAGCAGTTCGACTAGCGGGGGGGCCAATGAGCAGTTCTTC | CASSSTSGGANEQFF
TRBJ1-5 | TRBV5-1 | NA | NA | TGCGCCAGCAGCTCCGGGACACCGAATCAGCCCCAGCATTTT | CASSSGTPNQPQHF
TRBJ1-4 | TRBV5-4 | NA | TRBD1 | TGTGCCAGCACGCCGGGACAGGGAAAAGAAAAACTGTTTTTT | CASTPGQGKEKLFF
TRBJ1-1 | TRBV12-3/TRBV12-4 | NA | NA | TGTGCCAGCAGCCCGACGGGTAACACTGAAGCTTTCTTT | CASSPTGNTEAFF
TRBJ1-1 | TRBV28 | NA | TRBD1 | TGTGCCAGCAGGGTAACAGGGGGCACTGAAGCTTTCTTT | CASRVTGGTEAFF
TRBJ1-5 | TRBV10-1 | NA | NA | TGCGCCAGCAGTGGCGGGCGTATCCGGGATCAGCCCCAGCATTTT | CASSGGRIRDQPQHF
TRBJ1-1 | TRBV12-5 | few | NA | TGTGCTAGTGACGACGTTGGGGGGACTGAAGCTTTCTTT | CASDDVGGTEAFF
TRBJ1-3 | TRBV3-1/TRBV3-2 | NA | NA | TGTGCCAGCAGAGTTACAGTGACTGGAAACACCATATATTTT | CASRVTVTGNTIYF
TRBJ2-7 | TRBV25-1 | NA | TRBD1 | TGTGCCAGCAGTGAACGATACAGGGGTGGCGAGCAGTACTTC | CASSERYRGGEQYF
TRBJ1-2 | TRBV5-8 | NA | NA | TGTGCCAGCAGCTTACCGGGACACCCCAACTATGGCTACACCTTC | CASSLPGHPNYGYTF